The 28 T cell receptor beta chains in this list originate from one sample, sequenced in a study of blood T cell repertoires in COVID-19. Clones were read by immunoSEQ multiplex PCR, and TCRdb kept only the in-frame ones, dropping some. The top ten hold approximately 5% of the sample, which has about 320,000 clones, nearly 90% seen once. The sequenced material came from PBMCs or T cells enriched from blood (not recorded which). These receptor sequences come from a woman aged 25-40 years who had recovered from COVID-19.

The chain uses TRBV30 and TRBJ2-2; the D gene is possibly TRBD2 (6 bases). The CDR3 consists of 15 residues. V lost 1 base, J lost 5 bases, and 14 bases lay in between. Germline loops: CDR1 GTSNPN, CDR2 SVGIG (reference sequence). The CDR3 region is CAWSDGTPGTGELFF. In nucleotides, the CDR3 is TGTGCCTGGAGTGACGGGACTCCCGGGACCGGGGAGCTGTTTTTT.

V and J are TRBV7-9 and TRBJ2-5, with 7 bases that match TRBD1. The CDR3 has 15 amino acids. Unmatched junction bases numbered 6, after V lost 1 base and J lost 4 bases. Germline loops: CDR1 SEHNR, CDR2 FQNEAQ (reference sequence). The CDR3 sequence: CASSLEQGERETQYF. The CDR3 DNA is TGTGCCAGCAGCTTAGAGCAGGGGGAACGAGAGACCCAGTACTTC.

The gene calls are TRBV6-6 and TRBJ1-1; a possible D gene is TRBD1 (5 bases). Trimming removed 6 bases from V and 5 bases from J, with 19 bases in between. The germline gives CDR1 MNHNY, CDR2 SVGAGI (reference sequence). This CDR3 is built from 15 residues. The CDR3: CASSTHPGGGTEAFF. CDR3 DNA: TGTGCCAGCAGCACCCACCCTGGGGGGGGGACTGAAGCTTTCTTT.

This rearrangement joins TRBV4-1 to TRBJ1-1, with a weak D call TRBD1 (5 bases). Germline V CDR1 and CDR2: MGHRA, YSYEKL. This CDR3 region has 17 residues. V was pared by 2 bases and J by 1 base, with 17 bases between. CDR3 bases: TGCGCCAGCAGCCAACGTAACAGGTTAGGCCGGAACACTGAAGCTTTCTTT. Protein: CASSQRNRLGRNTEAFF.

The chain carries TRBV7-9 and TRBJ1-2, with D perhaps TRBD1 (5 bases). CDR1 and CDR2 (germline): SEHNR, FQNEAQ (reference sequence). V lost 2 bases and J 7 bases, leaving 17 bases between the germline ends. The CDR3 contains 15 residues. CDR3 DNA sequence: TGTGCCAGCAGCTTAAGCAGGGAGGGGCAGGGTGGCTACACCTTC. Translation: CASSLSREGQGGYTF.

In its sample, this clone was seen a few times. This chain links TRBV6-8 with TRBJ1-1, with D possibly TRBD1 on 6 matching bases. Trimming took off 3 bases at V and 11 bases at J, with 13 bases between the two ends. The CDR3 sequence is 12 residues long. Germline CDR1 reads MNHGY; CDR2 reads SAAAGT. This CDR3 reads CASSYWGGDAFF. The CDR3, as DNA: TGTGCCAGCAGTTATTGGGGGGGCGACGCTTTCTTT.

The rearrangement joins TRBV6-2 or TRBV6-3 to TRBJ2-2, with a weak D call TRBD1 (5 bases). From germline, CDR1 is MNHEY and CDR2 SVGEGT. Trimming shortened V by 2 bases and J by 2 bases, and 15 bases separated the two germline ends. There are 17 residues in the CDR3. CDR3 sequence: CASSYPLDRVNTGELFF. DNA for the CDR3: TGTGCCAGCAGTTACCCCCTTGACAGAGTAAACACCGGGGAGCTGTTTTTT.

This chain joins TRBV10-3 and TRBJ1-1, with 9 bases identical to TRBD1. CDR1 is ENHRY and CDR2 is SYGVKD in the germline V gene. Losses at the gene ends were 0 bases for V and 3 bases for J; bases not matched to a gene: 5. The CDR3 consists of 16 residues. The CDR3 DNA is TGTGCCATCAGTGAGTCTAGCCGGGACAGGGACACTGAAGCTTTCTTT. This codes for CAISESSRDRDTEAFF.

The rearrangement links TRBV6-5 to TRBJ1-1; 7 bases fit TRBD1. Germline loops: CDR1 MNHEY, CDR2 SVGAGI. CDR3 length: 15 residues. With 5 bases clipped from V and 0 bases from J, the junction kept 6 bases outside the gene matches. The CDR3 DNA sequence: TGTGCCAGCAGTCGACAGGGAAACATGAACACTGAAGCTTTCTTT. This codes for CASSRQGNMNTEAFF.

This chain links TRBV3-1 (or the pseudogene TRBV3-2) with TRBJ2-7; 10 bases are shared with TRBD1. The CDR3 length is 17 residues. Germline-derived CDR1 and CDR2 are LGHDT and YNNKEL (reference sequence). V lost 3 bases, J lost 6 bases, and 14 bases stayed unmatched. The CDR3 is CASSHFSWGTGVREQYF. DNA of the CDR3: TGTGCCAGCAGCCATTTTTCCTGGGGGACAGGGGTTCGCGAGCAGTACTTC.

This rearrangement joins TRBV29-1 to TRBJ1-2; a possible D gene is TRBD1 (6 bases). From germline, CDR1 is SQVTM and CDR2 ANQGSEA. This CDR3 has 11 amino acids. V lost 8 bases, J lost 3 bases, and 10 bases lay in between. CDR3 sequence (DNA): TGCAGCAGTGCAGGGGACTATGGCTACACCTTC. Its translation: CSSAGDYGYTF.

The CDR3 loop is CAWGRGVVGELFF. As DNA, the CDR3 is TGTGCCTGGGGCAGGGGGGTGGTCGGGGAGCTGTTTTTT. This sequence joins TRBV30 and TRBJ2-2; D is possibly TRBD1 (7 bases). The CDR3 length is 13 residues. With 5 bases removed from V and 7 bases from J, the gap between germline ends came to 14 bases. CDR1 is GTSNPN, CDR2 SVGIG, per germline (reference sequence).

The V call is TRBV4-3, the J call TRBJ1-3; 7 nucleotides match TRBD1. Germline-derived CDR1 and CDR2 are LGHNA and YSLEER. This CDR3 is built from 17 residues. The V and J ends lost 4 bases and 0 bases, in that order; junction bases with no gene match: 9. The chain's CDR3 is CASSRRGQTLSGNTIYF. The CDR3, as DNA: TGCGCCAGCAGCCGACGGGGACAGACACTCTCTGGAAACACCATATATTTT.

The rearrangement uses TRBV5-1 and TRBJ2-3, with 7 positions matching TRBD2. The CDR3 has 15 amino acids. V was clipped by 2 bases and J by 4 bases; unmatched bases: 7. Germline loops: CDR1 SGHRS, CDR2 YFSETQ. The CDR3 DNA reads as TGCGCCAGCAGCTTTGCTAGCGCGGGGGCAGATACGCAGTATTTT. Translated, it gives CASSFASAGADTQYF.

The chain has TRBV7-6 and TRBJ2-5; 11 positions agree with TRBD2. Trimming took 8 bases from V and 1 from J; bases not matched to a gene: 9. CDR3 length: 16 residues. Germline values: CDR1 SGHVS, CDR2 FNYEAQ. Here the CDR3 DNA reads TGTGCCAGCGGCTCTGATAGCGGGGGGGCCCAAGAGACCCAGTACTTC. Protein product: CASGSDSGGAQETQYF.

The chain has TRBV5-1 and TRBJ1-1; D might be TRBD1 (6 bases). V lost 4 bases, J lost 2 bases, and 9 bases lay in between. Looked up from germline, CDR1 is SGHRS and CDR2 is YFSETQ. The CDR3 loop spans 13 amino acids. The CDR3 DNA is TGCGCCAGCAGCCCGGACAGTAACACTGAAGCTTTCTTT. As protein: CASSPDSNTEAFF.

The sample holds a few counts of this clone. V is TRBV18 and J is TRBJ2-4, with 8 bases fitting TRBD2. The CDR3 spans 17 residues. V dropped 1 base and J dropped 6; count of bases not matched to a gene: 11. The V gene's germline CDR1 is KGHSH and CDR2 LQKENI. The chain's CDR3 is CASSPLFGGAPGNIQYF. CDR3 bases: TGTGCCAGCTCACCACTCTTCGGGGGGGCCCCTGGAAACATTCAGTACTTC.

The chain uses TRBV25-1 and TRBJ1-4; no clear D gene. The CDR3 loop spans 14 amino acids. V was cut by 3 bases and J by 3 bases, with 8 bases left in between. Germline V gene sequence: CDR1 MGHDK, CDR2 SYGVNS. The CDR3 DNA is TGTGCCAGCAGTGATGTCCTCTCTAATGAAAAACTGTTTTTT. Translation: CASSDVLSNEKLFF.

This chain connects TRBV30 to TRBJ1-5; D is perhaps TRBD1 (5 bases). V dropped 0 bases and J dropped 7 bases, with 10 bases sitting between them. The CDR3 covers 13 residues. CDR1 is GTSNPN and CDR2 is SVGIG in the germline V gene (reference sequence). The CDR3 region is CAWSVRGVQPQHF. The CDR3 coding sequence is TGTGCCTGGAGTGTACGGGGGGTACAGCCCCAGCATTTT.

This clone was observed a handful of times. The chain couples TRBV9 to TRBJ1-2, with 9 bases that match TRBD1. Germline-derived CDR1 and CDR2 are SGDLS and YYNGEE. J gave up 4 bases and V 0 bases, and 4 bases lay outside the gene matches. This CDR3 is built from 15 residues. The CDR3 DNA follows: TGTGCCAGCAGCGTAGCAACAGGGGGCGGCTATGGCTACACCTTC. Protein product: CASSVATGGGYGYTF.

The chain joins TRBV27 to TRBJ2-6, with 7 nucleotides matching TRBD1. CDR1 MNHEY and CDR2 SMNVEV come from the germline V gene (reference sequence). V was clipped by 7 bases and J by 0 bases; unmatched bases: 12. The CDR3 is made up of 18 amino acids. The CDR3: CASTLRRTGSSGANVLTF. The DNA of the CDR3 is TGTGCCAGCACCCTCAGGCGGACAGGAAGCTCTGGGGCCAACGTCCTGACTTTC.

The gene calls are TRBV11-2 and TRBJ1-1; D may be TRBD1 (5 bases). The V end was cut by 3 bases, the J end by 5 bases, with 10 bases between. CDR3 length: 13 residues. The germline V gene has CDR1 SGHAT and CDR2 FQNNGV. In DNA form, the CDR3 reads TGTGCCAGCAGCTTTCCAGGGTGGACTGAAGCTTTCTTT. Translation: CASSFPGWTEAFF.

V is TRBV7-8 and J is TRBJ1-5; the match to TRBD1 covers 9 bases. The CDR3 runs 16 residues. V lost 1 base, J lost 3 bases, and 4 bases stayed unmatched. From germline, CDR1 is SGHVS and CDR2 FQNEAQ. DNA of the CDR3: TGTGCCAGCAGCTTAGTCGACAGGGGGAACAATCAGCCCCAGCATTTT. This translates into CASSLVDRGNNQPQHF.

This chain joins TRBV5-8 and TRBJ2-5; D unclear. This CDR3 spans 12 amino acids. The germline V gene has CDR1 SGHTS and CDR2 YDEGEE. The V gene lost 4 bases and the J gene lost 4 bases, with 8 bases spanning the gap. DNA of the CDR3: TGTGCCAGCAGCCCCCGGGTAGAGACCCAGTACTTC. This gives the protein CASSPRVETQYF. Supplemented by reference TRBV5-8 and TRBJ2-5, the full variable domain reads EAGVTQSPTHLIKTRGQQATLRCSPISGHTSVYWYQQALGLGLQFLLWYDEGEERNRGNFPPRFSGRQFPNYSSELNVNALELEDSALYLCASSPRVETQYFGPGTRLLVL.

This chain joins TRBV10-3 and TRBJ1-1; D unclear. The germline V and J ends were trimmed by 0 bases and 0 bases, with 8 bases remaining between them. Looked up from germline, CDR1 is ENHRY and CDR2 is SYGVKD. This CDR3 is 15 amino acids long. CDR3 coding DNA: TGTGCCATCAGTGAGTCGCGGGTTTTGAACACTGAAGCTTTCTTT. Amino acids: CAISESRVLNTEAFF.

The rearrangement links TRBV1 to TRBJ1-2; TRBD1 was called by the table and not checked on the DNA. TRBV1 is flagged as a pseudogene. This CDR3 contains 12 residues. The CDR3 protein is CTSSRGLYGYTF. The CDR3, as DNA: TGCACCAGCAGCCGGGGGCTCTATGGCTACACCTTC.

The gene calls are TRBV6-5 and TRBJ1-5, with TRBD1 identical over 8 bases. V dropped 0 bases and J dropped 8; count of bases not matched to a gene: 6. CDR1 and CDR2 from the germline V gene are MNHEY and SVGAGI. The CDR3 has 15 amino acids. This chain's CDR3 is CASSYSPQGAEPQHF. The CDR3 DNA sequence: TGTGCCAGCAGTTACTCGCCCCAGGGGGCCGAGCCCCAGCATTTT.

The chain uses TRBV3-1 (or the pseudogene TRBV3-2) and TRBJ2-7; 8 bases agree with TRBD1. J lost 4 bases, V lost 3 bases, and 8 bases had no gene match. The CDR3 consists of 15 residues. Germline loops: CDR1 LGHDT, CDR2 YNNKEL (reference sequence). CDR3 DNA sequence: TGTGCCAGCAGCCAGGTCGGGACAGGCATATACGAGCAGTACTTC. It translates to CASSQVGTGIYEQYF.